This TCR beta chain was observed in a study of T cell responses to AZD1222 COVID-19 vaccine. Findings and limits, study-wide: Vaccine-associated CD4 TCRs spanned spike, dominant at 160-218 and 743-854.

This CDR3 is 20 amino acids long. V shed 5 bases and J 3 bases; nucleotides not matched to a gene: 15. Germline V gene sequence: CDR1 PRHDT, CDR2 FYEKMQ (reference sequence). Here immunoSEQ multiplex PCR was the method, and the copy in TCRdb shows in-frame clones only, minus some. The profile shows 180,000 or so clones, about 90% of them singletons. This clone was observed a single time. Its antigen is unidentified. This receptor was taken from an adult in good health. This sample comprised peripheral blood, obtained on day 0 of AZD1222 vaccination. The chain is built from TRBV13 and TRBJ2-2; 13 bases fit TRBD2. The DNA for the CDR3 is TGTGCCAGCAGCGCCAAATCCCTACTAGCGGGGGGGCGGCACACCGGGGAGCTGTTTTTT. It yields the protein CASSAKSLLAGGRHTGELFF.